This T cell receptor beta chain was recorded in a study of metastatic and nonmetastatic thyroid tumors. Study-wide background: Malignant and benign thyroid patients had repertoires compared in peripheral blood and tumor or nodule tissue. Broader study findings: Benign nodules were reported to have significantly lower TCR beta diversity than malignant thyroid tumors, in blood and tumor.

In its sample, this clone was seen a few times. Its antigen is as yet unknown. Original processing notes: Researchers built a distant-metastasis classifier for papillary thyroid cancer that drew on CDR3 differences across clinicopathological groups. TCRdb re-clonotyped the PCR reads through MiXCR. TCRdb's processing, not the authors' own work, is the source of the V and J calls. The table lists tens of thousands of clones, under 15% of them singletons. No treatment had been given to any patient before thyroid surgery. The CDR3 extends over 14 amino acids. Germline V gene sequence: CDR1 SGHNT, CDR2 YYREEE (reference sequence). J was trimmed by 3 bases and V by 5 bases; bases with no gene match: 4.

The clonotype comes from a female donor with papillary thyroid cancer or a benign thyroid nodule (not recorded which). Some clones in this sample may be carry-over from other donors' samples. The sequencing input was blood. V is TRBV5-4 and J is TRBJ2-7; 11 bases map to TRBD2. The DNA for the CDR3 is TGTGCCAGCAGGAGGGGACTAGCGGACTACGAGCAGTACTTC. Translated: CASRRGLADYEQYF.